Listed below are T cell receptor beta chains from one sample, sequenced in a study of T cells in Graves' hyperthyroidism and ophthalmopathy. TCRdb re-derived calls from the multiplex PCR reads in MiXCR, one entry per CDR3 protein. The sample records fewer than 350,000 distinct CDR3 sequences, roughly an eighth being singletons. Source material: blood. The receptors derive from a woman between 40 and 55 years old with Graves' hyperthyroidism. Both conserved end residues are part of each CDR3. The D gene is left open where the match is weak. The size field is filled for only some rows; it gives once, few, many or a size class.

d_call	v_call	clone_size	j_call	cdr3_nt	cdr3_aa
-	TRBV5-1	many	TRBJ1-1	TGCGCCAGCAGCTTGGTGCCGATAAGAATGAACACTGAAGCTTTCTTT	CASSLVPIRMNTEAFF
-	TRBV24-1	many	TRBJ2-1	TGTGCCACCAGTGATTTCAGGGCCGCCTACAATGAGCAGTTCTTC	CATSDFRAAYNEQFF
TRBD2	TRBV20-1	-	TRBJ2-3	TGCAGTGCTAGAGGAGCCGGGAGGCCCAGGGCAGATACGCAGTATTTT	CSARGAGRPRADTQYF
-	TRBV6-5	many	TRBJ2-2	TGTGCCAGCAGTTACATACAGATCGGCACCGGGGAGCTGTTTTTT	CASSYIQIGTGELFF
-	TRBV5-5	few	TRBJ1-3	TGTGCCAGCAGCTTTGGGTTTGGCTCTGGAAACACCATATATTTT	CASSFGFGSGNTIYF
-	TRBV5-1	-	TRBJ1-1	TGCGCCAGCAGCCCGGGGGCGGCAGAGGAAGCTTTCTTT	CASSPGAAEEAFF
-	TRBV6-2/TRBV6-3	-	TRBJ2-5	TGTGCCAGCAGGGGTGGGGAAGAGACCCAGTACTTC	CASRGGEETQYF
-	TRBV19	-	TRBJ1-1	TGTGCCAGTAGTAGGGGTCAACATCAAGCTTTCTTT	CASSRGQHQAFF
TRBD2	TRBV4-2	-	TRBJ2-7	TGTGCCAGCAGCCAAGAGGGGGGGAGGGCCTACGAGCAGTACTTC	CASSQEGGRAYEQYF
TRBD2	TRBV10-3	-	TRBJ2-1	TGTGCCACACTAGCGGGAGTTTTAAACAATGAGCAGTTCTTC	CATLAGVLNNEQFF
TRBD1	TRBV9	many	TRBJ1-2	TGTGCCAGCAGCGTAAGATCGGACAGGGGACTGAAGGGCTACACCTTC	CASSVRSDRGLKGYTF
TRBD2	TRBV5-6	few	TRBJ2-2	TGTGCCAGCAGCTTTGAACTAGCGGGAGACACCGGGGAGCTGTTTTTT	CASSFELAGDTGELFF
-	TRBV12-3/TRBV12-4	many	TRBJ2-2	TGTGCCAGCAGTCCCCCCGGGGAGCTGTTTTTT	CASSPPGELFF
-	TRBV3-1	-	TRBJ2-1	TGTGCCAGCAGCCAAAGCACCTACAATGAGCAGTTCTTC	CASSQSTYNEQFF
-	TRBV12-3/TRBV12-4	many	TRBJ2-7	TGTGCCAGCAGTTTGATGCAGGGAGGCGAGCAGTACTTC	CASSLMQGGEQYF
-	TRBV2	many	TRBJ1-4	TGTGCCAGCAGTGATGGGGGGGAGGGAAGTGAAAAACTGTTTTTT	CASSDGGEGSEKLFF
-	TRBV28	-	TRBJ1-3	TGTGCCAGCAATCCGACAGCCATTGGAAACACCATATATTTT	CASNPTAIGNTIYF
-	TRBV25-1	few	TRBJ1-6	TGTGCCAGCAGTGAATATATGGGAAATAATTCACCCCTCCACTTT	CASSEYMGNNSPLHF
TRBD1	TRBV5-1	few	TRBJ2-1	TGCGCCAGCAACCCCGGGACAGGGATCAGGAATGAGCAGTTCTTC	CASNPGTGIRNEQFF
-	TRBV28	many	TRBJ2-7	TGTGCCAGCAGCCCTGCCTCTGTTTCCTACGAGCAGTACTTC	CASSPASVSYEQYF
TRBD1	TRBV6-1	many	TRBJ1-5	TGTGCCAGCAGTCGTACAGGGGCCGGTCAGCCCCAGCATTTT	CASSRTGAGQPQHF
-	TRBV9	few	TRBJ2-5	TGTGCCAGCAGCGTAGTCCCAGCAGAGACCCAGTACTTC	CASSVVPAETQYF